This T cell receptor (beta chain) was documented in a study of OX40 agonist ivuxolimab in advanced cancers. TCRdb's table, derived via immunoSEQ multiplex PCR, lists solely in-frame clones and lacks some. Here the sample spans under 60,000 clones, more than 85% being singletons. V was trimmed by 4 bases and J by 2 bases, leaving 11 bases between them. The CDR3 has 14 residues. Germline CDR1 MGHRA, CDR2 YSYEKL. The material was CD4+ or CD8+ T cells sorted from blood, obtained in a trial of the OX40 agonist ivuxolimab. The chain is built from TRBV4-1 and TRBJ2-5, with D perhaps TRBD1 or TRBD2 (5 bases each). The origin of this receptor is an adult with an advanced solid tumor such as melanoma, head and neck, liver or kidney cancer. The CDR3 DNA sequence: TGCGCCAGCAGCCCATGGGACGGGCAAGAGACCCAGTACTTC. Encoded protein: CASSPWDGQETQYF.